This T cell receptor (beta chain) comes out of a study of shared clonotypes between healthy human individuals. TCRdb keeps only in-frame clones here, not all; method: immunoSEQ multiplex PCR. The table has 2 million or so clones, about 95% seen once. The CDR3 runs to 16 residues. Sequenced sample: naive CD4+ T cells sorted from blood. Regarding subset: CD45RA+ positively selected. The rearrangement uses TRBV21-1 and TRBJ2-7; the DNA was not used to check the table's D call, TRBD1. TRBV21-1 is a pseudogene locus. The origin of this receptor is a man aged 18 to 35 in good health. Written as DNA, the CDR3 is TGTGCCAGCAGCTCCATCGGGGAGGACAGGGCTTACGAGCAGTACTTC. This translates into CASSSIGEDRAYEQYF.